Shown below are 27 T cell receptor beta chains from a single sample sequenced in a study of blood T cells in healthy people across ages. Combining a sample-barcoded 5' primer with a J-beta primer mix, a second PCR ran for 7 to 11 cycles. TCRdb itself ran the 5' RACE reads through MiXCR, one entry per CDR3 protein. The sample contains hundreds of thousands of distinct CDR3 sequences, about half of which appear only once. Material: blood. These receptor sequences come from a man at least 80 years old in good health.

This clonotype has a handful of counts. The chain is built from TRBV29-1 and TRBJ2-7; 7 bases line up with TRBD1. The CDR3 covers 14 residues. Germline lookup yields CDR1 SQVTM and CDR2 ANQGSEA. With V trimmed by 1 base and J by 0 bases, 3 bases remained unmatched. The CDR3 here is CSVEVRDSSYEQYF. The CDR3 nucleotides are TGCAGCGTTGAAGTTCGGGACAGCTCCTACGAGCAGTACTTC.

J is TRBJ2-3 and V is TRBV20-1; TRBD1 agrees at 8 bases. The CDR3 runs 15 residues. The J segment lost 5 bases and the V segment lost 0 bases, leaving 7 bases of the junction unmatched. CDR1 and CDR2 from the germline V gene are DFQATT and SNEGSKA (reference sequence). This CDR3 is CSARDLQGVGDTQYF. The DNA for the CDR3 is TGCAGTGCTAGAGATCTACAGGGGGTGGGAGATACGCAGTATTTT.

The chain employs TRBV27 and TRBJ2-7; D is ambiguous. Trimming shortened V by 0 bases and J by 8 bases, and 11 bases separated the two germline ends. Germline CDR1 is MNHEY and CDR2 is SMNVEV (reference sequence). This CDR3 comprises 13 residues. DNA of the CDR3: TGTGCCAGCAGTTTATCAAGGGTCCACAAGCAGTACTTC. Amino acid sequence: CASSLSRVHKQYF.

The chain's CDR3 is CASSQYHRSYEQYF. CDR3 nucleotide sequence: TGTGCCAGCAGCCAATACCATAGGTCCTACGAGCAGTACTTC. The chain joins TRBV4-2 to TRBJ2-7; D uncertain. Germline assignment: CDR1 LGHNA and CDR2 YNFKEQ. Trimming stripped 2 bases from V and 1 base from J, with 9 bases between. The length of the CDR3 is 14 residues.

The chain recombines TRBV20-1 with TRBJ2-3; D gene unclear. This CDR3 spans 12 amino acids. Germline-derived CDR1 and CDR2 are DFQATT and SNEGSKA (reference sequence). Between the trimmed V and J ends, which lost 5 bases and 7 bases, there was a span of 13 bases. The CDR3 region has the DNA TGCAGTGCTGTGAAAACGGAGAATACGCAGTATTTT. This translates into CSAVKTENTQYF.

A remark on this clonotype: A much bigger clone sits one base away, suggesting this may be a read error. The chain joins TRBV5-1 to TRBJ2-5; D perhaps matches TRBD2 (6 bases). TRBJ2-7 matches the DNA end more closely, so the J call is doubtful. Germline V gene data show CDR1 as SGHRS and CDR2 as YFSETQ. The CDR3 length is 14 residues. The CDR3 coding sequence is TGCGCCAGCAGCGCCAGGACGGAGGGGTCCGAGCAGTACTTC. Its translation is CASSARTEGSEQYF.

The chain carries TRBV4-1 and TRBJ2-6, with D possibly matching TRBD1 (5 bases). V gave up 1 base and J gave up 0 bases, with 13 bases separating them. The CDR3 is made up of 18 amino acids. CDR1 and CDR2 (germline): MGHRA, YSYEKL. In nucleotides, the CDR3 is TGCGCCAGCAGCCAAGCGCAGGGTTTTTACTCTGGGGCCAACGTCCTGACTTTC. Its protein product is CASSQAQGFYSGANVLTF.

V gene TRBV20-1 combines with J gene TRBJ2-5; no reliable D call. The CDR3 totals 14 residues. The ends were cut back, 1 base at V and 11 bases at J, with 20 bases in the middle. Germline CDR1 DFQATT, CDR2 SNEGSKA (reference sequence). The CDR3 reads CSARVHLESNEQYF. The CDR3 DNA is TGCAGTGCTAGAGTCCATCTAGAATCAAATGAGCAGTACTTC.

The chain is built from TRBV20-1 and TRBJ1-5; TRBD1 might be the D (5 bases). The CDR3 sequence is 14 residues long. Trimming pared 1 base from V and 4 bases from J, leaving 11 bases between. Germline V gene lookup returns CDR1 DFQATT and CDR2 SNEGSKA (reference sequence). CDR3 residues: CSARVGGANQPQHF. In DNA form, the CDR3 reads TGCAGTGCTAGAGTAGGTGGGGCGAATCAGCCCCAGCATTTT.

The chain links TRBV7-2 to TRBJ2-5, with 9 bases lining up with TRBD2. Germline V gene data show CDR1 as SGHTA and CDR2 as FQGNSA. Trimming removed 2 bases from V and 11 bases from J; junction bases left unmatched: 12. The CDR3 totals 15 residues. The CDR3 here is CASSLFSGSHNEQYF. For the CDR3, the DNA is TGTGCCAGCAGCTTATTTAGCGGGAGTCACAATGAGCAGTACTTC.

The rearrangement uses TRBV19 and TRBJ2-4, with D perhaps TRBD2 (5 bases). The CDR3 totals 15 residues. The V gene's germline CDR1 is LNHDA and CDR2 SQIVND (reference sequence). Trimming removed 5 bases from V and 7 bases from J, with 18 bases in between. The CDR3 region is CASSSRDGGGNIQYF. Here the CDR3 DNA reads TGTGCCAGTAGTTCCCGCGACGGAGGCGGGAACATTCAGTACTTC.

This sequence joins TRBV6-2 or TRBV6-3 and TRBJ1-1; D is unclear. The CDR3 length is 13 residues. The V end lost 6 bases, the J end lost 0 bases, and 8 bases lay between the germline ends. Germline CDR1 and CDR2: MNHEY and SVGEGT. The CDR3 bases are TGTGCCAGCAGCCTTCACATGAACACTGAAGCTTTCTTT. Protein sequence: CASSLHMNTEAFF.

This clonotype was seen only a few times. The J gene is TRBJ1-1, the V gene TRBV7-2; D is unclear. The CDR3 runs 13 residues. V was trimmed by 5 bases and J by 3 bases, leaving 10 bases between them. Germline V CDR1 and CDR2: SGHTA, FQGNSA. CDR3 DNA: TGTGCCAGCAGCCAGCAGTGGGACACTGAAGCTTTCTTT. This translates into CASSQQWDTEAFF.

For this clonotype: Possible read error: a much larger clone is one base away. The chain uses TRBV15 and TRBJ2-1; 7 nucleotides line up with TRBD1. Trimming cost V 4 bases and J 7 bases; bases outside gene matches: 13. Per the germline V gene, CDR1 is LNHNV and CDR2 is YYDKDF (reference sequence). This CDR3 has 16 residues. This CDR3 reads CATSKPHQGVGNEQFF. The DNA for the CDR3 is TGTGCCACCAGCAAGCCTCACCAGGGGGTGGGAAATGAGCAGTTCTTC.

Remarks on this clonotype: A read error may account for a junction end that differs from germline. J is TRBJ2-1 and V is TRBV3-1; 11 bases fit TRBD2. Looked up from germline, CDR1 is LGHDT and CDR2 is YNNKEL (reference sequence). This CDR3 contains 16 residues. DNA for the CDR3: TGTGCCAGCATCCAAACTAGCGGGAGAAGAGCGACTGAGCAGTTCTTC. Encoded protein: CASIQTSGRRATEQFF.

The rearrangement uses TRBV28 and TRBJ2-7, with D possibly TRBD1 on 6 matching bases. The CDR3 is made up of 15 amino acids. V lost 8 bases and J 4 bases, leaving 21 bases between the germline ends. Germline V gene sequence: CDR1 MDHEN, CDR2 SYDVKM. This CDR3 is CASLYRTQGRYEQYF. DNA of the CDR3: TGTGCCAGCCTTTACCGTACACAGGGAAGATACGAGCAGTACTTC.

This clonotype showed up just a few times. The V gene is TRBV29-1, the J gene TRBJ2-5; D unclear. The V gene lost 0 bases and the J gene lost 2 bases, with 10 bases spanning the gap. Germline CDR1 is SQVTM and CDR2 is ANQGSEA. This CDR3 has 14 amino acids. For the CDR3, the DNA is TGCAGCGTTGAAGATCTCGGCAGTCAAGAGACCCAGTACTTC. Its protein is CSVEDLGSQETQYF.

V gene TRBV12-3 or TRBV12-4 combines with J gene TRBJ2-1; 8 bases agree with TRBD2. The V gene end was trimmed by 3 bases and the J gene end by 8 bases; junction bases not matched to a gene: 12. This CDR3 is built from 16 residues. CDR3 nucleotide sequence: TGTGCCAGCAGTTTGGTAACAGCGGGAGTGGGCGATGAGCAGTTCTTC. This encodes CASSLVTAGVGDEQFF.

The chain's CDR3 is CSVEDARSEQFF. The CDR3 coding sequence is TGCAGCGTTGAGGACGCTCGTTCCGAGCAGTTCTTC. The chain uses TRBV29-1 and TRBJ2-1; D is unresolved. Trimming left V 3 bases short and J 10 bases short, with 13 bases between. Germline V gives CDR1 SQVTM, CDR2 ANQGSEA. The length of the CDR3 is 12 residues.

This clonotype was detected a few times. The CDR3 bases are TGTGCCAGCAGGGGGGACGTCCGATCCGATGAGCAGTTCTTC. It specifies CASRGDVRSDEQFF. The V and J genes are TRBV12-3 or TRBV12-4 and TRBJ2-1; the D call may be TRBD1 or TRBD2 (5 bases each). Trimming shortened V by 6 bases and J by 8 bases, and 17 bases separated the two germline ends. CDR3 length: 14 residues.

In this sample, this clonotype turned up many times. The V call is TRBV5-1, the J call TRBJ2-1; 7 bases align to TRBD1. The CDR3 has 15 residues. V lost 2 bases, J lost 2 bases, and 4 bases stayed unmatched. Germline CDR1 reads SGHRS; CDR2 reads YFSETQ. The CDR3 reads CASSFDRVPYNEQFF. The CDR3 region has the DNA TGCGCCAGCAGCTTCGACAGGGTGCCCTACAATGAGCAGTTCTTC.

The CDR3 region is CASSSQGPPRYEQYF. DNA of the CDR3: TGCGCCAGCAGCTCACAGGGTCCCCCGCGGTACGAGCAGTACTTC. This chain joins TRBV5-1 and TRBJ2-5, with a weak D call TRBD1 (6 bases). The J call is uncertain, as TRBJ2-7 better fits the DNA end. This CDR3 has 15 residues. CDR1 and CDR2 from the germline V gene are SGHRS and YFSETQ.

Notes on this clonotype: One end of the junction varies from germline; a read error may be responsible. The chain has TRBV5-1 and TRBJ2-3, with TRBD1 matching over 7 bases. Looked up from germline, CDR1 is SGHRS and CDR2 is YFSETQ. The CDR3 runs to 16 residues. The CDR3 DNA sequence: TGTGCCAGCAGCTTAGGGGGCCGAGGACGCACAGATACGCAGTATTTT. Protein product: CASSLGGRGRTDTQYF. Together with reference TRBV5-1 and TRBJ2-3, the CDR3 gives the full variable domain: KAGVTQTPRYLIKTRGQQVTLSCSPISGHRSVSWYQQTPGQGLQFLFEYFSETQRNKGNFPGRFSGRQFSNSRSEMNVSTLELGDSALYLCASSLGGRGRTDTQYFGPGTRLTVL.

V and J are TRBV12-3 or TRBV12-4 and TRBJ1-5; D may be TRBD1 (5 bases). The CDR3 has 14 amino acids. Between the trimmed V and J ends, which lost 6 bases and 4 bases, there was a span of 13 bases. In DNA form, the CDR3 reads TGTGCCAGCAGCCCAGGGACGGGAAATCAGCCCCAGCATTTT. It encodes CASSPGTGNQPQHF.

The table lists this clonotype with a few counts. CDR3: CSVPSARTYEQYF. The CDR3 DNA reads as TGCAGCGTTCCTTCAGCGAGAACCTACGAGCAGTACTTC. V usage is TRBV29-1 and J usage is TRBJ2-7; D gene unclear. Trimming shortened V by 5 bases and J by 2 bases, and 13 bases separated the two germline ends. Germline-derived CDR1 and CDR2 are SQVTM and ANQGSEA. This CDR3 has 13 residues.

This rearrangement joins TRBV7-2 to TRBJ2-5; D may be TRBD1 or TRBD2 (7 bases each). Germline CDR1 is SGHTA and CDR2 is FQGNSA. Deletions cut 5 bases from V and 4 bases from J, with 14 bases between. The CDR3 length is 14 residues. The CDR3 DNA sequence: TGTGCCAGCAGCCCTCAGGGGGGGCGAGAGACCCAGTACTTC. This codes for CASSPQGGRETQYF.

This rearrangement joins TRBV28 to TRBJ2-4; TRBD2 is a possible D gene (5 bases). The assigned J gene may be wrong: the sequence end matches TRBJ2-7 better. This CDR3 spans 11 amino acids. Germline CDR1 is MDHEN and CDR2 is SYDVKM. CDR3 in amino acids: CATIGRGEQYF. The CDR3 bases are TGTGCCACCATCGGCCGGGGCGAGCAGTACTTC.